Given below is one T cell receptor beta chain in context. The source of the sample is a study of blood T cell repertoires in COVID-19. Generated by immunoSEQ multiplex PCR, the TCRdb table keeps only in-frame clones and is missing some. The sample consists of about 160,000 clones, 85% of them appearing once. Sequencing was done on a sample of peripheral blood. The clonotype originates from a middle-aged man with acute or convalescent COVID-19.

CDR3 nucleotide sequence: TGCGCCAGCAGCTTGGACAGGGAAGAGACCCAGTACTTC. It yields the protein CASSLDREETQYF. The rearrangement links TRBV5-1 to TRBJ2-5; D may be TRBD1 (6 bases). Trimming cost V 0 bases and J 3 bases, with 6 bases left between them. This CDR3 comprises 13 residues. Germline assignment: CDR1 SGHRS and CDR2 YFSETQ.